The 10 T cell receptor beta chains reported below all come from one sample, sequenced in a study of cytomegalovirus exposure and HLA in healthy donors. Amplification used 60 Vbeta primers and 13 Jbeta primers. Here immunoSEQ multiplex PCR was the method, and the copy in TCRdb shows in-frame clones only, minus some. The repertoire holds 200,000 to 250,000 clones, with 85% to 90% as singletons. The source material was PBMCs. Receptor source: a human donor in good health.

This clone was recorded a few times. This chain's CDR3 is CASSLTNGQAFF. CDR3 nucleotide sequence: TGTGCCAGCAGCTTGACGAATGGACAGGCTTTCTTT. V usage is TRBV7-9 and J usage is TRBJ1-1; maybe TRBD1 (6 bases). The CDR3 contains 12 residues. Germline V gene data show CDR1 as SEHNR and CDR2 as FQNEAQ (reference sequence). V was clipped by 3 bases and J by 11 bases, with 13 bases between them.

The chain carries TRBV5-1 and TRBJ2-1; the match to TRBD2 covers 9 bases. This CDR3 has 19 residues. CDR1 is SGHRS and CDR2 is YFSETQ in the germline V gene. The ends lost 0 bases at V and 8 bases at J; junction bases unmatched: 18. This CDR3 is CASSLAFLAKLAGGHEQFF. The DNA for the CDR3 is TGCGCCAGCAGCTTGGCCTTTCTGGCTAAATTGGCGGGAGGGCATGAGCAGTTCTTC.

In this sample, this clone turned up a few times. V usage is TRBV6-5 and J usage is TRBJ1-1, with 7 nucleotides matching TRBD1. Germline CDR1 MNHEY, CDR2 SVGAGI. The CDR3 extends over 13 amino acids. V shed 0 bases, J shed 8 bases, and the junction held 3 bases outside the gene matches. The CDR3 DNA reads TGTGCCAGCAGTTACTCCCGACAGGGAGAAGCTTTCTTT. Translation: CASSYSRQGEAFF.

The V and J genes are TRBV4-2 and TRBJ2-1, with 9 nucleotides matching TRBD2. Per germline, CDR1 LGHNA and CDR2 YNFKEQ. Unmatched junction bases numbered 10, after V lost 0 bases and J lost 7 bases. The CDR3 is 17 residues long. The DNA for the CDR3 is TGTGCCAGCAGCCAAGAATACGGCGCGGGAGGGGAAAATGAGCAGTTCTTC. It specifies CASSQEYGAGGENEQFF.

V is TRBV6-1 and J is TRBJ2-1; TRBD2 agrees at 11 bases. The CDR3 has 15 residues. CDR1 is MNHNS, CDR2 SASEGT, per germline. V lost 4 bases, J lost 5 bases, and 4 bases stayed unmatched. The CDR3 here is CASSGGTSGNNEQFF. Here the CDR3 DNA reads TGTGCCAGCAGTGGAGGGACTAGCGGAAACAATGAGCAGTTCTTC.

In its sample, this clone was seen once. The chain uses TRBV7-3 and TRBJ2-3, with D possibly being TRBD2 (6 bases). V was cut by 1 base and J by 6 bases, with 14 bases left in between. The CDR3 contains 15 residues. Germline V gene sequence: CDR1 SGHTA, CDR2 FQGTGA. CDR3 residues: CASSLMASAGDTQYF. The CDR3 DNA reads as TGTGCCAGCAGCTTAATGGCTAGCGCTGGGGATACGCAGTATTTT.

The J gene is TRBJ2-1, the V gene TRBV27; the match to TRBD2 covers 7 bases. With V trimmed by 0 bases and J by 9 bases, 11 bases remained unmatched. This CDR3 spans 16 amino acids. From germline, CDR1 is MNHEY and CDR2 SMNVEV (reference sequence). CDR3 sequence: CASSLSRTRAFGEQFF. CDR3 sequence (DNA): TGTGCCAGCAGTTTATCACGGACTAGGGCGTTTGGTGAGCAGTTCTTC.

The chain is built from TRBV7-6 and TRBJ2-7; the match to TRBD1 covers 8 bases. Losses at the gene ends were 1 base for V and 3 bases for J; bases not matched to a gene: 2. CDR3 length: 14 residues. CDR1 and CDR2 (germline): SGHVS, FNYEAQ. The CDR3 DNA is TGTGCCAGCAGCTTAGGGGACAGGCTCTACGAGCAGTACTTC. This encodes CASSLGDRLYEQYF.

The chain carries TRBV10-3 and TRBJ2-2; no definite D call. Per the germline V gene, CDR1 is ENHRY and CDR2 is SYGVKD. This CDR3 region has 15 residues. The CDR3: CASSRSVANTGELFF. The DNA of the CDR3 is TGTGCTTCATCCCGGTCCGTCGCGAACACCGGGGAGCTGTTTTTT.

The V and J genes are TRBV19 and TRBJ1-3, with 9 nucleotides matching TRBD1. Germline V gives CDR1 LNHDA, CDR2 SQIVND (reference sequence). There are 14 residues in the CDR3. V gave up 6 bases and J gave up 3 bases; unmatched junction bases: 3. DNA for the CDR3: TGTGCCAGTAGGGACAGGGGAGGTGGAAACACCATATATTTT. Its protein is CASRDRGGGNTIYF.